Listed below are T cell receptor beta chains from one sample, sequenced in a study of early T cells in non-severe SARS-CoV-2 infection. TCRdb called the 5' RACE reads again in MiXCR, with one record for every CDR3 protein. Of some 50,000 distinct CDR3 sequences in the sample, 3.5% to 5% are singletons; the top ten hold roughly 6%. The sample was whole blood. Source of these receptors: an adult who was a healthcare worker with PCR-confirmed SARS-CoV-2 infection or an uninfected control (not recorded which). CDR3s include the opening cysteine and the closing phenylalanine or tryptophan. Fields, in order: clone size, CDR3 length, V gene, D gene, J gene, CDR3 protein, CDR3 DNA. The D gene is left open where the match is weak. A clone size is listed for some rows: how often the clone was seen (once, few, many), or a class if it is expanded.

>many|15|TRBV4-1|TRBD1|TRBJ2-5
CASSQGDRVQETQYF
TGCGCCAGCAGCCAAGGGGACAGGGTTCAAGAGACCCAGTACTTC
>many|14|TRBV7-2|NA|TRBJ2-3
CASSLSRGSDTQYF
TGTGCCAGCAGCTTAAGCAGGGGCTCAGATACGCAGTATTTT
>many|13|TRBV13|NA|TRBJ1-2
CASSLARSYGYTF
TGTGCCAGCAGCCTCGCCCGGTCGTATGGCTACACCTTC
>NA|16|TRBV2|NA|TRBJ2-2
CASRDRELAGTGELFF
TGTGCCAGCAGGGACAGGGAACTAGCGGGCACCGGGGAGCTGTTTTTT
>NA|17|TRBV7-3|TRBD2|TRBJ2-1
CASSLTAGDWSYNEQFF
TGTGCCAGCAGCTTAACGGCGGGGGACTGGTCCTACAATGAGCAGTTCTTC
>NA|15|TRBV6-5|NA|TRBJ1-2
CASSYSWRINYGYTF
TGTGCCAGCAGTTACTCGTGGCGGATTAACTATGGCTACACCTTC
>many|16|TRBV29-1|TRBD2|TRBJ2-3
CSVLGLLAGGTDTQYF
TGCAGCGTCCTGGGCCTACTAGCGGGAGGTACAGATACGCAGTATTTT
>many|15|TRBV4-2|NA|TRBJ2-2
CASSLSAQVEGELFF
TGTGCCAGCAGCCTCTCGGCACAGGTGGAGGGGGAGCTGTTTTTT
>many|15|TRBV29-1|TRBD2|TRBJ2-1
CSVCPTSGRGDEQFF
TGCAGCGTTTGTCCTACTAGCGGGAGAGGGGATGAGCAGTTCTTC
>many|12|TRBV12-3/TRBV12-4|NA|TRBJ1-5
CASTRGWQPQHF
TGTGCCAGCACCAGGGGATGGCAGCCCCAGCATTTT
>few|16|TRBV6-1|TRBD2|TRBJ2-2
CAGAGGPLGNTGELFF
TGTGCCGGCGCGGGGGGGCCCCTGGGGAACACCGGGGAGCTGTTTTTT
>NA|16|TRBV6-6|NA|TRBJ2-7
CASSYSMGAGSYEQYF
TGTGCCAGCAGTTACTCAATGGGGGCCGGAAGCTACGAGCAGTACTTC
>many|18|TRBV19|TRBD1|TRBJ1-5
CASSLYSGTGDSNQPQHF
TGTGCCAGTAGCCTATATTCCGGGACAGGGGATTCCAATCAGCCCCAGCATTTT
>many|15|TRBV9|NA|TRBJ2-3
CASSVAGDDTDTQYF
TGTGCCAGCAGCGTAGCGGGAGATGATACAGATACGCAGTATTTT
>NA|11|TRBV7-2|NA|TRBJ2-3
CASSNTDTQYF
TGTGCCAGCAGCAACACAGATACGCAGTATTTT
>many|14|TRBV6-1|TRBD1|TRBJ1-1
CASSANRGWTEAFF
TGTGCCAGCAGTGCCAACAGGGGTTGGACTGAAGCTTTCTTT
>many|16|TRBV20-1|NA|TRBJ2-1
CSARPPRPGGGNEQFF
TGCAGTGCTAGACCTCCACGCCCAGGGGGGGGTAATGAGCAGTTCTTC